The 17 T cell receptor beta chains in this list originate from one sample, sequenced in a study of T cell responses to AZD1222 COVID-19 vaccine. Sequencing was performed with immunoSEQ multiplex PCR; in TCRdb, only in-frame clones are kept and a portion is missing. Among 150,000 to 200,000 clones, more than 85% were seen once, and the ten largest hold 1% to 1.5%. Here the sequenced sample was peripheral blood, taken 28 days after the second AZD1222 dose. These receptors all stem from an adult who received the AZD1222 COVID-19 vaccine.

As to this clone: One junction end disagrees with the germline gene, perhaps due to a read error. This rearrangement joins TRBV7-7 to TRBJ1-1; no reliable D call. This CDR3 has 20 amino acids. Germline V gene data show CDR1 as SSHAT and CDR2 as FNYEAQ (reference sequence). CDR3 DNA sequence: TGTGCTAGCAGCCCACCGTCAGCCCGCCGAGGAGCCGTCGGGGACACTGAAGCTTTCTTT. Amino acid sequence: CASSPPSARRGAVGDTEAFF.

A single count supports this clone. The chain recombines TRBV29-1 with TRBJ2-5; 7 bases line up with TRBD1. This CDR3 is 16 amino acids long. V trimming: 0 bases; J trimming: 1 base; junction bases outside the gene matches: 8. Germline V gives CDR1 SQVTM, CDR2 ANQGSEA. The CDR3 region is CSVEDRGQGVQETQYF. CDR3 DNA: TGCAGCGTTGAAGATAGGGGTCAGGGGGTCCAAGAGACCCAGTACTTC.

The chain uses TRBV6-4 and TRBJ2-1, with 12 positions matching TRBD2. Germline CDR1 MRHNA, CDR2 SNTAGT. Trimming removed 5 bases from V and 6 bases from J; junction bases left unmatched: 5. CDR3 size: 15 residues. The DNA of the CDR3 is TGTGCCAGCAGTATCCTAGCGGGGGGGTCCAATGAGCAGTTCTTC. This encodes CASSILAGGSNEQFF.

The V and J genes are TRBV29-1 and TRBJ2-5; TRBD1 matches at 10 bases. The CDR3 sequence is 16 residues long. Germline values: CDR1 SQVTM, CDR2 ANQGSEA. V lost 0 bases, J lost 5 bases, and 9 bases stayed unmatched. CDR3 region: CSVEDNPTGGEETQYF. DNA for the CDR3: TGCAGCGTTGAAGATAACCCGACAGGGGGCGAGGAGACCCAGTACTTC.

In its sample, this clone was seen once. V and J are TRBV6-1 and TRBJ2-7; 9 bases match TRBD2. J was trimmed by 6 bases and V by 4 bases; bases with no gene match: 13. The CDR3 loop spans 16 amino acids. The germline V gene encodes CDR1 MNHNS and CDR2 SASEGT. The CDR3 region is CASSGLGTSTAPEQYF. Written as DNA, the CDR3 is TGTGCCAGCAGTGGACTGGGGACTAGCACTGCCCCCGAGCAGTACTTC.

This chain links TRBV10-3 with TRBJ1-1; D perhaps matches TRBD1 (5 bases). V lost 7 bases to trimming and J lost 0 bases, with 12 bases between them. CDR1 ENHRY and CDR2 SYGVKD come from the germline V gene. CDR3 length: 14 residues. Here the CDR3 reads CAITISGLNTEAFF. In DNA, the CDR3 is TGTGCCATCACCATCTCGGGACTGAACACTGAAGCTTTCTTT.

The V call is TRBV25-1, the J call TRBJ2-3; D perhaps matches TRBD2 (5 bases). This CDR3 has 14 residues. V lost 4 bases, J lost 3 bases, and 11 bases lay in between. Germline CDR1 and CDR2: MGHDK and SYGVNS. CDR3 amino acids: CASSGLAITDTQYF. The CDR3 DNA follows: TGTGCCAGCAGTGGGCTAGCTATTACAGATACGCAGTATTTT.

This clone is a singleton in its sample. The genes are TRBV7-9 and TRBJ1-1; no clear D. The CDR3 is 14 residues long. Per the germline V gene, CDR1 is SEHNR and CDR2 is FQNEAQ (reference sequence). Between the trimmed V and J ends, which lost 0 bases and 4 bases, there was a span of 9 bases. This chain's CDR3 is CASSLAQVGTEAFF. The CDR3 DNA reads TGTGCCAGCAGCTTAGCGCAGGTGGGCACTGAAGCTTTCTTT.

This chain uses TRBV6-5 with TRBJ2-7; 7 bases map to TRBD1. CDR3 length equals 16 residues. The J segment lost 2 bases and the V segment lost 2 bases, leaving 9 bases of the junction unmatched. CDR1 is MNHEY, CDR2 SVGAGI, per germline. The CDR3 DNA follows: TGTGCCAGCAGTTACGGGGCCAGGGGGACCCCCTACGAGCAGTACTTC. As protein: CASSYGARGTPYEQYF.

This clone appeared once. This chain uses TRBV19 with TRBJ2-1, with D uncertain. Germline lookup yields CDR1 LNHDA and CDR2 SQIVND (reference sequence). V shed 3 bases and J shed 0 bases, with 9 bases lying between them. The CDR3 covers 15 residues. The CDR3 protein is CASSIGVSSYNEQFF. As DNA, the CDR3 is TGTGCCAGTAGTATTGGGGTAAGCTCCTACAATGAGCAGTTCTTC.

This sequence joins TRBV6-5 and TRBJ1-1, with D perhaps TRBD1 (6 bases). Trimming removed 4 bases at V and 3 bases at J, with 18 bases between. The V gene's germline CDR1 is MNHEY and CDR2 SVGAGI. The CDR3 contains 16 residues. The chain's CDR3 is CASSWINTGIHTEAFF. The CDR3 nucleotides are TGTGCCAGCAGTTGGATAAATACAGGGATTCACACTGAAGCTTTCTTT.

The chain is built from TRBV3-1 (or the pseudogene TRBV3-2) and TRBJ1-2, with 8 bases matching TRBD1. Losses at the gene ends were 1 base for V and 2 bases for J; bases not matched to a gene: 9. Germline V gives CDR1 LGHDT, CDR2 YNNKEL (reference sequence). This CDR3 is built from 17 residues. The CDR3 sequence is CASSQGGVRGRNYGYTF. CDR3 DNA: TGTGCCAGCAGCCAAGGTGGGGTCAGGGGGCGAAACTATGGCTACACCTTC.

This clone was seen a single time. The chain joins TRBV28 to TRBJ1-1; perhaps TRBD1 as D (6 bases). Deletions cut 4 bases from V and 9 bases from J, with 12 bases between. The CDR3 covers 12 residues. In germline, CDR1 is MDHEN, CDR2 SYDVKM. CDR3 protein: CASSSPGQKAFF. The CDR3 DNA sequence: TGTGCCAGCAGTTCGCCCGGACAGAAAGCTTTCTTT.

CDR3 bases: TGTGCCAGCAGAGAGGTGGAGACCCAGTACTTC. It codes for CASREVETQYF. The V call is TRBV3-1 (or the pseudogene TRBV3-2), the J call TRBJ2-5; no clear D. CDR1 LGHDT and CDR2 YNNKEL come from the germline V gene (reference sequence). V lost 6 bases to trimming and J lost 5 bases, with 7 bases between them. The CDR3 extends over 11 amino acids.

The chain is built from TRBV5-4 and TRBJ2-7; D is uncertain. Trimming removed 3 bases from V and 6 bases from J, with 16 bases in between. Germline values: CDR1 SGHNT, CDR2 YYREEE (reference sequence). This CDR3 region has 14 residues. CDR3 protein: CASSWSSSLGEQYF. The CDR3 coding sequence is TGTGCCAGCAGCTGGTCGTCGTCGCTCGGCGAGCAGTACTTC. Variable domain in full (rest from reference TRBV5-4 and TRBJ2-7): ETGVTQSPTHLIKTRGQQVTLRCSSQSGHNTVSWYQQALGQGPQFIFQYYREEENGRGNFPPRFSGLQFPNYSSELNVNALELDDSALYLCASSWSSSLGEQYFGPGTRLTVT.

The chain has TRBV5-1 and TRBJ2-7; D is unclear. Germline-derived CDR1 and CDR2 are SGHRS and YFSETQ. V was shortened by 1 base and J by 6 bases, with 14 bases between the two germline ends. This CDR3 comprises 14 residues. The CDR3 sequence: CASSLNFAQTEQYF. DNA of the CDR3: TGCGCCAGCAGCTTGAATTTTGCGCAAACCGAGCAGTACTTC.

CDR3: CASSPTTGRVPQHF. The CDR3 DNA sequence: TGTGCCAGCTCACCCACGACAGGCCGGGTACCCCAGCATTTT. The chain joins TRBV18 to TRBJ1-5; a possible D gene is TRBD1 (6 bases). Trimming took 3 bases from V and 10 from J, leaving 16 bases between them. Germline CDR1 and CDR2: KGHSH and LQKENI. CDR3 length equals 14 residues.